What follows describes a single T cell receptor (beta chain). The data originate from a study of T cells in localized non-small cell lung cancer. The germline CDR1 and CDR2 sequences are SGHAT and FQNNGV. The CDR3 loop spans 13 amino acids. V was shortened by 5 bases and J by 9 bases, with 14 bases between the two germline ends. The repertoire was sequenced with immunoSEQ multiplex PCR; TCRdb's copy has only in-frame clones and lacks some. The repertoire consists of about 92,000 clones, with approximately 90% occurring once and the leading ten covering over 3.5%. The sample consisted of PBMCs, taken before any cancer treatment. The clonotype was recovered from a woman aged 35 to 69 with stage II squamous cell lung carcinoma. The chain recombines TRBV11-2 with TRBJ2-1, with D perhaps given as TRBD1 or TRBD2 (5 bases each). This CDR3 is CASSPKVGVEQFF. Here the CDR3 DNA reads TGTGCCAGCAGCCCGAAGGTGGGGGTTGAGCAGTTCTTC.